These T cell receptor beta chains were read from a single sample in a study of CD8+CD57+ T cells in acquired aplastic anemia. TCRdb analysed the reads with MiXCR anew, one entry per CDR3 protein. Seen here are more than 150,000 distinct CDR3 sequences, roughly 50% observed once, and the top ten hold under 15%. The sequenced sample consisted of sorted CD4+, CD8+, or CD8+CD57+ T cells (not recorded which) from PBMCs. The receptors were gathered from a human donor with aplastic anemia. Both conserved end residues are part of each CDR3. The order of the fields is V gene, clone size, J gene, D gene, CDR3 protein, CDR3 DNA. D genes are given only for firm matches. Some rows mark clone size as missing; the rest say once, few, many or name a class of expanded clone.

TRBV11-2	many	TRBJ2-5	TRBD1	CASSLSGQGAASTQYF	TGTGCCAGCAGCTTATCAGGACAGGGGGCGGCCTCGACCCAGTACTTC
TRBV11-2	many	TRBJ2-1	.	CASSPRLSSYNEQFF	TGTGCCAGCAGCCCCAGACTTAGCTCCTACAATGAGCAGTTCTTC
TRBV20-1	.	TRBJ2-7	.	CSASNNYEQYF	TGCAGTGCTAGTAACAATTACGAGCAGTACTTC
TRBV12-3/TRBV12-4	.	TRBJ1-6	.	CASRDLNNSPLHF	TGTGCCAGCAGGGACCTCAATAATTCACCCCTCCACTTT
TRBV19	many	TRBJ2-5	TRBD2	CASSISTSGMKTQYF	TGTGCCAGTAGTATTAGCACTAGCGGCATGAAGACCCAGTACTTC
TRBV3-1	.	TRBJ2-2	.	CASSQDFRDTGELFF	TGTGCCAGCAGCCAAGATTTTCGGGACACCGGGGAGCTGTTTTTT
TRBV7-6	.	TRBJ2-3	.	CASSSDWVDTQYF	TGTGCCAGCAGCTCGGACTGGGTAGATACGCAGTATTTT
TRBV19	.	TRBJ2-5	.	CASSIGPGETQYF	TGTGCCAGTAGTATCGGCCCGGGGGAGACCCAGTACTTC
TRBV2	many	TRBJ2-3	TRBD1	CASSTGGQGWTDTQYF	TGTGCCAGCAGTACTGGGGGACAGGGCTGGACAGATACGCAGTATTTT
TRBV6-4	.	TRBJ1-5	.	CASSLDHNQPQHF	TGTGCCAGCAGCCTGGACCACAATCAGCCCCAGCATTTT
TRBV2	.	TRBJ1-2	TRBD1	CASSPGTGEGYTF	TGTGCCAGCTCACCCGGGACAGGGGAAGGCTACACCTTC
TRBV24-1	.	TRBJ2-2	.	CARAAVNTGELFF	TGTGCTAGAGCGGCGGTGAACACCGGGGAGCTGTTTTTT
TRBV3-1	once	TRBJ2-1	.	CASSLKRHNEQFF	TGTGCCAGCAGCCTCAAACGACACAATGAGCAGTTCTTC
TRBV7-9	many	TRBJ2-3	TRBD2	CASSFPLRLAGAADTQYF	TGTGCCAGCAGCTTTCCTCTGCGTCTAGCGGGGGCGGCAGATACGCAGTATTTT
TRBV7-3	many	TRBJ2-5	.	CATRILETQYF	TGTGCCACACGGATTCTGGAGACCCAGTACTTC
TRBV11-1	.	TRBJ1-1	.	CASSLKLAASTEEAFF	TGTGCCAGCAGCTTAAAATTAGCAGCGTCGACCGAGGAAGCTTTCTTT
TRBV24-1	.	TRBJ1-2	.	CATSGFPNYGYTF	TGTGCCACCAGTGGCTTCCCTAACTATGGCTACACCTTC
TRBV12-3/TRBV12-4	many	TRBJ2-2	.	CASSYSGTGELFF	TGTGCCAGCAGTTACAGCGGAACCGGGGAGCTGTTTTTT
TRBV7-8	few	TRBJ1-2	TRBD1	CASSLEGDRGLSGYTF	TGTGCCAGCAGCTTAGAGGGGGACAGGGGACTTAGTGGCTACACCTTC
TRBV7-3	many	TRBJ2-3	.	CASSRTGDTQYF	TGTGCCAGCAGCCGGACGGGTGATACGCAGTATTTT
TRBV24-1	.	TRBJ2-5	TRBD1	CATSRGTGWQETQYF	TGTGCCACCAGTAGAGGGACAGGGTGGCAAGAGACCCAGTACTTC
TRBV20-1	few	TRBJ2-7	TRBD2	CSAAGTSGSRSYEQYF	TGCAGTGCTGCCGGGACTAGCGGATCCCGCTCCTACGAGCAGTACTTC
TRBV5-4	.	TRBJ2-3	TRBD1	CASSMGQGTRTDTQYF	TGTGCCAGCAGCATGGGACAGGGAACCCGCACAGATACGCAGTATTTT
TRBV20-1	once	TRBJ2-5	TRBD1	CSAGQGAVGFQETQYF	TGCAGTGCAGGACAGGGGGCGGTGGGGTTCCAAGAGACCCAGTACTTC
TRBV15	.	TRBJ1-4	TRBD1	CATSERRQGREKLFF	TGTGCCACCAGCGAGCGGAGACAGGGGAGGGAAAAACTGTTTTTT
TRBV7-9	many	TRBJ2-7	.	CASSLGSGVYEQYF	TGTGCCAGCAGCTTAGGCTCAGGGGTCTACGAGCAGTACTTC
TRBV2	many	TRBJ2-4	.	CASSSGTEAKNIQYF	TGTGCCAGCAGCTCCGGGACTGAAGCCAAAAACATTCAGTACTTC
TRBV7-6	many	TRBJ2-5	.	CASSLANRVEETQYF	TGTGCCAGCAGCTTAGCGAACAGGGTCGAGGAGACCCAGTACTTC
TRBV20-1	many	TRBJ2-7	TRBD2	CSARDSASGGGPSYEQYF	TGCAGTGCTAGAGATAGTGCTAGCGGGGGGGGACCGTCCTACGAGCAGTACTTC
TRBV6-1	few	TRBJ2-3	TRBD1	CASRWDRGVADTQYF	TGTGCCAGCAGGTGGGACAGGGGAGTCGCAGATACGCAGTATTTT
TRBV5-4	.	TRBJ2-1	.	CASSLAQRVSSYNEQFF	TGTGCCAGCAGCTTGGCCCAGCGCGTGAGCTCCTACAATGAGCAGTTCTTC
TRBV20-1	.	TRBJ2-7	.	CSAETDSSYEQYF	TGCAGTGCTGAGACAGACAGCTCCTACGAGCAGTACTTC
TRBV29-1	.	TRBJ2-7	.	CSVLDSETYEQYF	TGCAGCGTCCTAGACAGTGAAACCTACGAGCAGTACTTC